Below are 20 T cell receptor beta chains sequenced from a single sample in a study of PD-L1 blockade in urothelial cancer. The protocol was immunoSEQ multiplex PCR, while the TCRdb copy is restricted to in-frame clones and leaves out a portion. The data contain some 20,000 clones, 70% to 90% of them singletons. The sequenced sample was PBMCs, obtained around atezolizumab (anti-PD-L1) treatment. Every receptor here comes from a man aged 45-65 years with urothelial cancer.

The V gene is TRBV7-9, the J gene TRBJ2-2; TRBD1 agrees at 7 bases. The ends lost 5 bases at V and 5 bases at J; junction bases unmatched: 8. The CDR3 runs 15 residues. CDR1 SEHNR and CDR2 FQNEAQ come from the germline V gene (reference sequence). The CDR3 sequence: CASSPQTGWTGELFF. In DNA, the CDR3 is TGTGCCAGCAGCCCTCAGACAGGGTGGACCGGGGAGCTGTTTTTT.

CDR3 sequence reads: CASSTSGGQETQYF. The CDR3 bases are TGTGCCAGCAGCACTAGCGGAGGCCAAGAGACCCAGTACTTC. This chain uses TRBV7-2 with TRBJ2-5; 8 nucleotides match TRBD2. Unmatched junction bases numbered 3, after V lost 5 bases and J lost 1 base. CDR1 and CDR2 from the germline V gene are SGHTA and FQGNSA. The length of the CDR3 is 14 residues.

The chain uses TRBV7-9 and TRBJ2-7; 10 positions agree with TRBD1. Germline CDR1 is SEHNR and CDR2 is FQNEAQ (reference sequence). The CDR3 consists of 15 residues. With V trimmed by 5 bases and J by 2 bases, 6 bases remained unmatched. The CDR3 DNA follows: TGTGCCAGCAGCGAACGGGACAGGGGCACCTACGAGCAGTACTTC. Its protein product is CASSERDRGTYEQYF.

This clone came up a few times. The chain couples TRBV29-1 to TRBJ1-2; 7 nucleotides match TRBD1. With 7 bases clipped from V and 0 bases from J, the junction kept 5 bases outside the gene matches. The CDR3 totals 13 residues. The germline V gene has CDR1 SQVTM and CDR2 ANQGSEA. Here the CDR3 DNA reads TGCAGCGCAACAGGGGCGGCTAACTATGGCTACACCTTC. Its protein is CSATGAANYGYTF.

J is TRBJ1-2 and V is TRBV2, with 9 bases that match TRBD1. Per germline, CDR1 SNHLY and CDR2 FYNNEI. CDR3 length equals 14 residues. V shed 6 bases and J 6 bases; nucleotides not matched to a gene: 8. Written as DNA, the CDR3 is TGTGCCAGCAGAAAAGGGACAGGGACGGATGGCTACACCTTC. It is translated as CASRKGTGTDGYTF.

This chain uses TRBV12-1 with TRBJ2-7; TRBD1 is the table's D call and was not checked against the DNA. TRBV12-1 is labeled a pseudogene. The CDR3 loop spans 15 amino acids. The DNA for the CDR3 is TGTGCCAGCAGCCTAGGACAGGGACAGACCTACGAGCAGTACTTC. Its translation is CASSLGQGQTYEQYF.

Here the CDR3 DNA reads TGCGCCAGCAGCGACGACAGGTACAACACCGGGGAGCTGTTTTTT. Translating it yields CASSDDRYNTGELFF. This chain joins TRBV4-1 and TRBJ2-2, with a tentative D call TRBD1 (6 bases). Germline CDR1 reads MGHRA; CDR2 reads YSYEKL. Trimming removed 5 bases at V and 2 bases at J, with 12 bases between. The CDR3 extends over 15 amino acids.

The chain recombines TRBV5-1 with TRBJ2-2; 13 bases agree with TRBD2. In germline, CDR1 is SGHRS, CDR2 YFSETQ. After removal of 4 bases from V and 0 bases from J, the junction contained 6 bases not matched to a gene. CDR3 length: 18 amino acids. The DNA for the CDR3 is TGCGCCAGCAGCGCCCGACTAGCGGGGGGCGCGAACACCGGGGAGCTGTTTTTT. This encodes CASSARLAGGANTGELFF.

CDR3 protein: CASSVASNEQFF. CDR3 DNA sequence: TGTGCCAGCAGTGTTGCGAGTAATGAGCAGTTCTTC. V and J are TRBV2 and TRBJ2-1; D gene unclear. Looked up from germline, CDR1 is SNHLY and CDR2 is FYNNEI. V lost 4 bases and J 7 bases, leaving 8 bases between the germline ends. The CDR3 extends over 12 amino acids.

The chain combines TRBV5-1 with TRBJ2-1, with D unresolved. CDR1 is SGHRS and CDR2 is YFSETQ in the germline V gene. CDR3 length equals 9 residues. The ends were cut back, 5 bases at V and 11 bases at J, with 5 bases in the middle. CDR3 in DNA: TGCGCCAGCAGGGCCAAGCAGTTCTTC. Translated, it gives CASRAKQFF.

The rearrangement joins TRBV5-4 to TRBJ2-3; a weak D match, TRBD1 (6 bases). Trimming pared 6 bases from V and 2 bases from J, leaving 10 bases between. The CDR3 consists of 13 residues. CDR1 SGHNT and CDR2 YYREEE come from the germline V gene (reference sequence). CDR3: CASTGQLTDTQYF. CDR3 DNA: TGTGCCAGCACTGGACAGCTCACAGATACGCAGTATTTT.

The rearrangement links TRBV9 to TRBJ1-4, with 9 bases aligning to TRBD1. In germline, CDR1 is SGDLS, CDR2 YYNGEE. This CDR3 is built from 17 residues. V gave up 3 bases and J gave up 8 bases; unmatched junction bases: 14. The CDR3 loop is CASSEEEQGALREKLFF. In nucleotides, the CDR3 is TGTGCCAGCAGCGAAGAGGAACAGGGGGCCTTGAGGGAAAAACTGTTTTTT. Combining the CDR3 with reference TRBV9 and TRBJ1-4 gives the whole variable domain DSGVTQTPKHLITATGQRVTLRCSPRSGDLSVYWYQQSLDQGLQFLIQYYNGEERAKGNILERFSAQQFPDLHSELNLSSLELGDSALYFCASSEEEQGALREKLFFGSGTQLSVL.

The chain is built from TRBV4-1 and TRBJ1-2, with TRBD1 matching 9 bases. Germline CDR1 and CDR2: MGHRA and YSYEKL. The CDR3 extends over 14 amino acids. V shed 5 bases and J 5 bases; nucleotides not matched to a gene: 6. CDR3 protein: CASSTGTGSYGYTF. The CDR3 DNA reads TGCGCCAGCAGCACCGGGACAGGGTCTTATGGCTACACCTTC.

The genes are TRBV15 and TRBJ2-5, with 7 bases identical to TRBD2. CDR1 and CDR2 from the germline V gene are LNHNV and YYDKDF (reference sequence). The CDR3 has 16 amino acids. The V gene end was trimmed by 6 bases and the J gene end by 2 bases; junction bases not matched to a gene: 12. In DNA form, the CDR3 reads TGTGCCACCAGAGCGAGAGGAGGCGGGAGACAAGAGACCCAGTACTTC. It is translated as CATRARGGGRQETQYF.

This chain links TRBV4-1 with TRBJ2-3; no definite D call. Per the germline V gene, CDR1 is MGHRA and CDR2 is YSYEKL. The CDR3 has 13 residues. V lost 1 base and J 7 bases, leaving 9 bases between the germline ends. The CDR3 loop reads CASSQAILNTQYF. The DNA of the CDR3 is TGCGCCAGCAGCCAAGCTATACTGAATACGCAGTATTTT.

V is TRBV19 and J is TRBJ1-6; 9 bases map to TRBD1. CDR1 and CDR2 (germline): LNHDA, SQIVND (reference sequence). This CDR3 region has 14 residues. V was pared by 6 bases and J by 9 bases, with 6 bases of the junction left unmatched. The CDR3 nucleotides are TGTGCCAGTAGGATCGACAGGGGGACTTCACCCCTCCACTTT. Its translation is CASRIDRGTSPLHF.

This clone occurred a few times. The chain uses TRBV5-6 and TRBJ2-2; TRBD1 agrees at 10 bases. Germline V CDR1 and CDR2: SGHDT, YYEEEE. V lost 2 bases to trimming and J lost 7 bases; unmatched junction nucleotides: 11. The CDR3 has 17 amino acids. CDR3 protein: CASSFSGTGVHGGELFF. CDR3 in DNA: TGTGCCAGCAGCTTTTCTGGGACAGGGGTTCATGGCGGGGAGCTGTTTTTT.

V and J are TRBV5-4 and TRBJ2-3, with D perhaps TRBD2 (6 bases). This CDR3 has 17 residues. The V end lost 2 bases, the J end lost 3 bases, and 19 bases lay between the germline ends. Germline V gene lookup returns CDR1 SGHNT and CDR2 YYREEE (reference sequence). The CDR3 DNA reads TGTGCCAGCAGCTTCCTGGGGTGGGAGGTCGGTACAGATACGCAGTATTTT. Amino acids: CASSFLGWEVGTDTQYF.

As regards this clone: One end of the junction fails to match germline, which may point to a read error. The chain uses TRBV5-4 and TRBJ2-2; TRBD2 might be the D (6 bases). There are 16 residues in the CDR3. Germline loops: CDR1 SGHNT, CDR2 YYREEE (reference sequence). The CDR3 sequence is CASSLGGVANAGELFF. In DNA form, the CDR3 reads TGTGCCAGCAGCTTGGGGGGGGTAGCGAACGCCGGGGAGCTGTTTTTT. Looking up the rest from reference TRBV5-4 and TRBJ2-2 gives the full variable domain: ETGVTQSPTHLIKTRGQQVTLRCSSQSGHNTVSWYQQALGQGPQFIFQYYREEENGRGNFPPRFSGLQFPNYSSELNVNALELDDSALYLCASSLGGVANAGELFFGEGSRLTVL.

The J gene is TRBJ2-5, the V gene TRBV9, with TRBD2 matching over 12 bases. The germline V gene has CDR1 SGDLS and CDR2 YYNGEE. V dropped 4 bases and J dropped 1; count of bases not matched to a gene: 5. The CDR3 contains 16 residues. CDR3 protein: CASSPRLAGAQETQYF. CDR3 bases: TGTGCCAGCAGCCCTCGACTAGCGGGGGCCCAAGAGACCCAGTACTTC. The variable domain in full, completed from reference TRBV9 and TRBJ2-5, reads DSGVTQTPKHLITATGQRVTLRCSPRSGDLSVYWYQQSLDQGLQFLIQYYNGEERAKGNILERFSAQQFPDLHSELNLSSLELGDSALYFCASSPRLAGAQETQYFGPGTRLLVL.